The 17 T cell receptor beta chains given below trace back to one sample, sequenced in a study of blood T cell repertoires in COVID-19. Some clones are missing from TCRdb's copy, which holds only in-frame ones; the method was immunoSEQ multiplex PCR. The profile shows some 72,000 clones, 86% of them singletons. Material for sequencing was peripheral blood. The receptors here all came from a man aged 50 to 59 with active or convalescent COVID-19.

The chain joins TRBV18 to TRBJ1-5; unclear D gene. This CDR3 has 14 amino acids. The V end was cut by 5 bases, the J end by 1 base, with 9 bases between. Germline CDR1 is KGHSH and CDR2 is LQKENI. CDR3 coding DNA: TGTGCCAGCTCATCCGGGAACAGCAATCAGCCCCAGCATTTT. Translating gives CASSSGNSNQPQHF.

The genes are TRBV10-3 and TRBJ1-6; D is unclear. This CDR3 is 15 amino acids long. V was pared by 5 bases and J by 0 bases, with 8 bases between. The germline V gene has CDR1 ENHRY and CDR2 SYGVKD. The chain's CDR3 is CAISLTGSYNSPLHF. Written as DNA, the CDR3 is TGTGCCATCAGTCTGACGGGCTCCTATAATTCACCCCTCCACTTT.

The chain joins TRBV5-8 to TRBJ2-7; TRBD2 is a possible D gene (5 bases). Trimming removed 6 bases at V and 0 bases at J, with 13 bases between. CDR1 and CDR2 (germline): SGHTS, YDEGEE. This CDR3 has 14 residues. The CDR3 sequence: CASKRAGSSYEQYV. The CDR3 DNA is TGTGCCAGCAAGAGGGCAGGAAGCTCCTACGAGCAGTACGTC.

Here the CDR3 reads CASSAAGQKQETQYF. CDR3 sequence (DNA): TGCGCCAGCAGCGCGGCGGGACAGAAACAAGAGACCCAGTACTTC. J is TRBJ2-5 and V is TRBV5-1; TRBD1 might be the D (7 bases). This CDR3 region has 15 residues. With 4 bases removed from V and 2 bases from J, the gap between germline ends came to 15 bases. Germline V gives CDR1 SGHRS, CDR2 YFSETQ.

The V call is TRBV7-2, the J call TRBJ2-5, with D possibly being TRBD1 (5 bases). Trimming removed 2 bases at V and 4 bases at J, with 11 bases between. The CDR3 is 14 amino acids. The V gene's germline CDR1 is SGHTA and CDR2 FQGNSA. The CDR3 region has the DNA TGTGCCAGCAGCTTAATGGGTCAGGGAGAGACCCAGTACTTC. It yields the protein CASSLMGQGETQYF.

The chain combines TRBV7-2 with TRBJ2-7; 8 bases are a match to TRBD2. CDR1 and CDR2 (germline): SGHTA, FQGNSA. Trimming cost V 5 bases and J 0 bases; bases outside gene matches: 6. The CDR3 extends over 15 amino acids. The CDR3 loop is CASSTQAGASYEQYF. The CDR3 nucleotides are TGTGCCAGCAGCACGCAAGCGGGGGCCTCCTACGAGCAGTACTTC.

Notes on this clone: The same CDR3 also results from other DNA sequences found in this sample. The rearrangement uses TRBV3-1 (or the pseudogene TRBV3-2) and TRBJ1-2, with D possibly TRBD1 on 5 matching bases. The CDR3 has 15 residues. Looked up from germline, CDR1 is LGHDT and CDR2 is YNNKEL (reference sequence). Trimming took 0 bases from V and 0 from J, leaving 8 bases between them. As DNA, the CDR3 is TGTGCCAGCAGCCAAGAGGGGGGAGCTAACTATGGCTACACCTTC. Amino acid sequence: CASSQEGGANYGYTF.

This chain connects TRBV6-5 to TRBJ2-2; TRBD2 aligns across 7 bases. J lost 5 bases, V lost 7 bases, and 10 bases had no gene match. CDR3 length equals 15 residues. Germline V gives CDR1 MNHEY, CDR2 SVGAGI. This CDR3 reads CASISQGGVTGELFF. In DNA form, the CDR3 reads TGTGCCAGCATAAGCCAGGGAGGGGTGACCGGGGAGCTGTTTTTT.

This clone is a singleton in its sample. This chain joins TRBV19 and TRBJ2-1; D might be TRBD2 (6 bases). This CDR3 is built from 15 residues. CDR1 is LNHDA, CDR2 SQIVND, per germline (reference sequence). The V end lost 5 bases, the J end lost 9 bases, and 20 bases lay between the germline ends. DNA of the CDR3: TGTGCCAGTAGTGGGGGGAGCGGGTCCGGAGGTGAGCAGTTCTTC. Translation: CASSGGSGSGGEQFF.

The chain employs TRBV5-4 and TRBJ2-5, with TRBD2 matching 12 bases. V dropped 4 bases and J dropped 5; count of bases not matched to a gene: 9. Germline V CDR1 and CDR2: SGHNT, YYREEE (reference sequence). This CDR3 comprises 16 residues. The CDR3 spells CASSQTSGGRMETQYF. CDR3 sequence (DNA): TGTGCCAGCAGCCAGACTAGCGGGGGCCGGATGGAGACCCAGTACTTC.

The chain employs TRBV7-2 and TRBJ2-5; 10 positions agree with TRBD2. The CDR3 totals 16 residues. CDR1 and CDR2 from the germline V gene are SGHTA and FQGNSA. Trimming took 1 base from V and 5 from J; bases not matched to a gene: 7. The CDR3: CASSLGSGGAVETQYF. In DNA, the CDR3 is TGTGCCAGCAGCTTAGGGAGCGGGGGGGCTGTCGAGACCCAGTACTTC.

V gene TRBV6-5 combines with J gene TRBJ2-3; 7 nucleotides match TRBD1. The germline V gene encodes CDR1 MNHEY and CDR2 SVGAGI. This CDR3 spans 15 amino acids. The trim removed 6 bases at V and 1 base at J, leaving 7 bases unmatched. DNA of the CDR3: TGTGCCAGCAGCCTTGGACAGGTGGGCACAGATACGCAGTATTTT. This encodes CASSLGQVGTDTQYF.

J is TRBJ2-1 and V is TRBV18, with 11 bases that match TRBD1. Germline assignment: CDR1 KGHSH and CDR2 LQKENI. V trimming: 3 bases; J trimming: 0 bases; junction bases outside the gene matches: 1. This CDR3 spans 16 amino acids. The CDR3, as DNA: TGTGCCAGCTCACCCGGGACAGGGGGCTCCTACAATGAGCAGTTCTTC. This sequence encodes CASSPGTGGSYNEQFF.

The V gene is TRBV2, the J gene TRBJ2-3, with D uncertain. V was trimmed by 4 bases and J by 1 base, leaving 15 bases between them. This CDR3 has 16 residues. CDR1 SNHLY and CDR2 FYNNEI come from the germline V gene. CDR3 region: CASSVAPARRTDTQYF. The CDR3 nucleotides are TGTGCCAGCAGTGTGGCCCCTGCGCGGCGCACAGATACGCAGTATTTT.

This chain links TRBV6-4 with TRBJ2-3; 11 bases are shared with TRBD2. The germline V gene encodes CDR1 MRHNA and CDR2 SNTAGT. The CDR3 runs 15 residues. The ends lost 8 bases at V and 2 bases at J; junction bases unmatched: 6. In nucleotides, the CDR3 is TGTGCCAGCTCACTAGCGGGGGACCTCACAGATACGCAGTATTTT. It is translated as CASSLAGDLTDTQYF.

For the CDR3, the DNA is TGTGCCAGTAGTATCGGGGGGCCGGGCACTGAAGCTTTCTTT. Its translation is CASSIGGPGTEAFF. The V gene is TRBV19, the J gene TRBJ1-1; weak D call: TRBD1 (6 bases). This CDR3 is 14 amino acids long. CDR1 and CDR2 (germline): LNHDA, SQIVND (reference sequence). V dropped 3 bases and J dropped 4 bases, with 12 bases sitting between them.

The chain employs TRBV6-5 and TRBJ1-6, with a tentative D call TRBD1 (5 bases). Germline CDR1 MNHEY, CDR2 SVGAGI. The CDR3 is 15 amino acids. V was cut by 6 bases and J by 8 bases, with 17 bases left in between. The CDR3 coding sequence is TGTGCCAGCAGCCCCCGGGACGGGAGTTATTCACCCCTCCACTTT. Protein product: CASSPRDGSYSPLHF.